Listed here are 9 T cell receptor beta chains from one sample, sequenced in a study of cytomegalovirus exposure and HLA in healthy donors. It was with 60 Vbeta and 13 Jbeta primers that the PCR ran. Method: immunoSEQ multiplex PCR; TCRdb's copy keeps in-frame clones and lacks some. The sample contains some 97,000 clones, approximately 77% of which appear only once. Sequenced material: PBMCs. These receptors came from a male donor in good health and CMV-seropositive.

The V and J genes are TRBV2 and TRBJ1-6; 7 nucleotides agree with TRBD1. Germline V CDR1 and CDR2: SNHLY, FYNNEI. V trimming: 8 bases; J trimming: 5 bases; junction bases outside the gene matches: 9. CDR3 length: 15 amino acids. The CDR3 loop is CASGETGINNSPLHF. DNA for the CDR3: TGTGCCAGCGGAGAGACAGGGATTAATAATTCACCCCTCCACTTT. Combining the CDR3 with reference TRBV2 and TRBJ1-6 gives the whole variable domain EPEVTQTPSHQVTQMGQEVILRCVPISNHLYFYWYRQILGQKVEFLVSFYNNEISEKSEIFDDQFSVERPDGSNFTLKIRSTKLEDSAMYFCASGETGINNSPLHFGNGTRLTVT.

The genes are TRBV6-1 and TRBJ2-2, with 10 nucleotides matching TRBD1. This CDR3 contains 14 residues. Trimming at V came to 5 bases and at J to 4 bases, leaving 1 base not matched to a gene. Germline V gene data show CDR1 as MNHNS and CDR2 as SASEGT. As DNA, the CDR3 is TGTGCCAGCAGTTGGGACAGGGGCACCGGGGAGCTGTTTTTT. Translation gives CASSWDRGTGELFF.

The chain recombines TRBV4-3 with TRBJ2-1; TRBD1 aligns across 9 bases. CDR1 LGHNA and CDR2 YSLEER come from the germline V gene. V lost 0 bases and J lost 7; bases outside the gene matches: 4. The CDR3 is 15 residues long. The CDR3: CASSQEGTGYNEQFF. In DNA, the CDR3 is TGCGCCAGCAGCCAAGAAGGGACAGGGTATAATGAGCAGTTCTTC.

The CDR3 sequence: CAWTSGTSADTQYF. The CDR3 DNA sequence: TGTGCCTGGACCTCCGGGACTAGCGCAGATACGCAGTATTTT. The rearrangement joins TRBV30 to TRBJ2-3, with 10 nucleotides matching TRBD2. This CDR3 contains 14 residues. After removal of 4 bases from V and 4 bases from J, the junction contained 5 bases not matched to a gene. Germline CDR1 GTSNPN, CDR2 SVGIG (reference sequence).

The chain links TRBV15 to TRBJ1-3; 8 bases agree with TRBD1. Germline values: CDR1 LNHNV, CDR2 YYDKDF (reference sequence). Losses at the gene ends were 1 base for V and 0 bases for J; bases not matched to a gene: 8. This CDR3 is built from 18 residues. The CDR3 DNA reads TGTGCCACCAGCAGAGGCCAGGGGGCCCCGTTCTCTGGAAACACCATATATTTT. Its translation: CATSRGQGAPFSGNTIYF.

A few counts support this clone. J is TRBJ1-2 and V is TRBV4-2; 7 nucleotides align to TRBD1. V was pared by 5 bases and J by 5 bases, with 5 bases of the junction left unmatched. Germline-derived CDR1 and CDR2 are LGHNA and YNFKEQ. The CDR3 is made up of 13 amino acids. The CDR3 DNA is TGTGCCAGCAGCGAGACAGGGCCATATGGCTACACCTTC. This gives the protein CASSETGPYGYTF.

As for this clone: The germline gene is not matched at one end of the junction; a read error may be the cause. The chain links TRBV7-7 to TRBJ2-5, with 10 bases aligning to TRBD1. In germline, CDR1 is SSHAT, CDR2 FNYEAQ (reference sequence). The CDR3 has 15 amino acids. The CDR3, as DNA: TGTGCTAGCAGCTTAGGGGGACAGGGGCAAGAGACCCAGTACTTC. Translated: CASSLGGQGQETQYF.

The chain links TRBV2 to TRBJ2-7, with D perhaps TRBD1 (5 bases). The V end lost 10 bases, the J end lost 3 bases, and 16 bases lay between the germline ends. The CDR3 sequence is 13 residues long. Germline loops: CDR1 SNHLY, CDR2 FYNNEI. The CDR3 region is CATGLQDFYEQYF. The CDR3, as DNA: TGTGCCACCGGGCTACAGGATTTCTACGAGCAGTACTTC.

This chain joins TRBV12-5 and TRBJ2-5; tentatively, D is TRBD1 (5 bases). V dropped 1 base and J dropped 5 bases, with 14 bases sitting between them. This CDR3 contains 15 residues. The germline V gene encodes CDR1 LGHNT and CDR2 FRNRAP. The CDR3 nucleotides read TGTGCTAGTGGTTTGGGTGTGGGGCTCGGGGAGACCCAGTACTTC. Protein product: CASGLGVGLGETQYF.